This T cell receptor beta chain was sequenced for a study of cytomegalovirus exposure and HLA in healthy donors. Vbeta (60) and Jbeta (13) primers were used in the PCR. Generated by immunoSEQ multiplex PCR, the TCRdb table keeps only in-frame clones and is missing some. The table shows about 31,000 clones, with around nine tenths occurring only once. V gave up 6 bases and J gave up 1 base, with 12 bases separating them. Germline V CDR1 and CDR2: MNHEY, SMNVEV (reference sequence). CDR3 length: 14 amino acids. The clonotype was recovered from a boy aged 10-17 years in good health and CMV-seronegative. The V gene is TRBV27, the J gene TRBJ1-1; TRBD1 is a possible D gene (6 bases). The sequenced sample consisted of PBMCs. CDR3 protein: CASRSRTENTEAFF. DNA of the CDR3: TGTGCCAGCAGGTCCCGGACAGAGAACACTGAAGCTTTCTTT.